This TCR beta chain stems from a study of blood T cell repertoires in COVID-19. Study information: The United States, Italy and Spain provided the acute and convalescent COVID-19 samples. Nucleic acid was either cDNA or gDNA, and it came from T cells, B-cell-depleted T cells, or PBMCs.

The assay was immunoSEQ multiplex PCR, and TCRdb's table has in-frame clones only and misses some. Counted here are some 170,000 clones, 70% to 85% occurring once; the ten biggest clones make up approximately 15%. The material sequenced was PBMCs or T cells enriched from blood (not recorded which). This receptor was identified in a woman aged 45 to 65 who had recovered from COVID-19.

The CDR3 protein is CAWDGTEYEQYF. The DNA for the CDR3 is TGTGCCTGGGATGGGACAGAATACGAGCAGTACTTC. The V and J genes are TRBV30 and TRBJ2-7; TRBD1 matches 7 bases. After removal of 5 bases from V and 4 bases from J, the junction contained 5 bases not matched to a gene. There are 12 residues in the CDR3. Germline V gene sequence: CDR1 GTSNPN, CDR2 SVGIG (reference sequence). The variable domain in full, completed from reference TRBV30 and TRBJ2-7, reads SQTIHQWPATLVQPVGSPLSLECTVEGTSNPNLYWYRQAAGRGLQLLFYSVGIGQISSEVPQNLSASRPQDRQFILSSKKLLLSDSGFYLCAWDGTEYEQYFGPGTRLTVT.